Listed below are T cell receptor beta chains from one sample, sequenced in a study of blood T cell repertoires in COVID-19. Sequencing was performed with immunoSEQ multiplex PCR; in TCRdb, only in-frame clones are kept and a portion is missing. The data hold some 65,000 clones, with 65% to 90% observed a single time. Material: peripheral blood. Receptors were obtained from a man older than 75 with acute or convalescent COVID-19. CDR3s include the opening cysteine and the closing phenylalanine or tryptophan. A D gene is named only where the DNA matches it firmly. Expanded clones are given a class, and other clones once, few, many or no size at all.

D gene	clone size	CDR3 length	V gene	J gene	CDR3 DNA	CDR3 protein
.	once	11	TRBV6-1	TRBJ1-2	TGTGCCAGCAGTCAGAACTATGGCTACACCTTC	CASSQNYGYTF
.	.	16	TRBV4-2	TRBJ1-2	TGTGCCAGCAGCCAACCTACAGGGATGGAAAACTATGGCTACACCTTC	CASSQPTGMENYGYTF
.	.	15	TRBV9	TRBJ2-5	TGTGCCAGCAGCGATGGTCAAGGGGTGCGTGAGACCCAGTACTTC	CASSDGQGVRETQYF
TRBD1	.	16	TRBV5-1	TRBJ1-1	TGCGCCAGCAGCTTGGCCGGGACAGGGGCGGACACTGAAGCTTTCTTT	CASSLAGTGADTEAFF
TRBD2	.	18	TRBV7-2	TRBJ2-3	TGTGCCAGCAGCCAACACAACCGACTAGCGGGACGGGGAGATACGCAGTATTTT	CASSQHNRLAGRGDTQYF
.	.	15	TRBV30	TRBJ2-1	TGTGCCTGGAGTGTAGGACTCGGGCTATACAATGAGCAGTTCTTC	CAWSVGLGLYNEQFF
.	.	15	TRBV10-3	TRBJ1-2	TGTGCCATCAGTGAGTCGAGGACAACGAACTATGGCTACACCTTC	CAISESRTTNYGYTF
.	.	15	TRBV18	TRBJ2-1	TGTGCCAGCTCACCACCATCCCTAGCGAAGAATGAGCAGTTCTTC	CASSPPSLAKNEQFF
.	.	13	TRBV6-5	TRBJ1-2	TGTGCCAGCAGTCCAGAGTTTGGGGGCGGCTACACCTTC	CASSPEFGGGYTF
.	.	12	TRBV7-2	TRBJ2-5	TGTGCCAGTTCGGGGGGCAGAGAGACCCAGTACTTC	CASSGGRETQYF
TRBD1	.	13	TRBV29-1	TRBJ1-1	TGCAGCGTTTCCGGGACAGCGAACACTGAAGCTTTCTTT	CSVSGTANTEAFF
TRBD1	.	13	TRBV6-5	TRBJ1-2	TGTGCCGCCGGGGGACAGGGTATCTATGGCTACACCTTC	CAAGGQGIYGYTF
.	.	14	TRBV25-1	TRBJ2-5	TGTGCCAGCAGTGCTCACAGCCGGCAGCAGACCCAGTACTTC	CASSAHSRQQTQYF
.	.	15	TRBV7-8	TRBJ1-5	TGTGCCAGCAGCTTAGACAGGTCGGGCAATCAGCCCCAGCATTTT	CASSLDRSGNQPQHF
.	.	17	TRBV7-2	TRBJ2-7	TGTGCCAGCAGCTTATCCGCGGGACTCCCAGACCTCTACGAGCAGTACTTC	CASSLSAGLPDLYEQYF